A selection of T cell receptor beta chains follows, all from one sample in a study of blood T cell repertoires in COVID-19. Profiling relied on immunoSEQ multiplex PCR, and the TCRdb table lists in-frame clones only, not all of them. The repertoire holds approximately 150,000 clones, around 78% seen once, with less than 2.5% in the top ten. The sequencing sample was made of peripheral blood. These receptors originate from a woman aged 60 to 75 with acute or convalescent COVID-19. Both conserved end residues are part of each CDR3. A D gene is named only where the DNA matches it firmly. Not every row has a clone size; where given, it reads once, few, many or a size class.

clone_size j_call d_call v_call cdr3_aa cdr3_nt
NA TRBJ1-5 TRBD1 TRBV29-1 CSVSSGTGNQPQHF TGCAGCGTCTCCTCCGGGACAGGGAATCAGCCCCAGCATTTT
NA TRBJ1-6 TRBD1 TRBV5-4 CASSLGGGQGLSYNSPLHF TGTGCCAGCAGCTTGGGGGGCGGACAGGGTTTGTCCTATAATTCACCCCTCCACTTT
NA TRBJ2-3 NA TRBV7-2 CASSFVRRPSTDTQYF TGTGCCAGCAGCTTCGTTCGGAGACCTAGCACAGATACGCAGTATTTT
once TRBJ1-4 NA TRBV7-9 CASAAGTSEKLFF TGTGCCAGCGCTGCCGGGACAAGTGAAAAACTGTTTTTT
NA TRBJ2-7 TRBD2 TRBV6-5 CASRGTSGNYEQYF TGTGCCAGCAGGGGGACTAGCGGGAACTACGAGCAGTACTTC
NA TRBJ2-1 TRBD1 TRBV5-6 CASSHDRVTVNEQFF TGTGCCAGCAGCCATGACAGGGTGACGGTCAATGAGCAGTTCTTC
NA TRBJ2-3 NA TRBV9 CASSKGDTQYF TGTGCCAGCAGCAAGGGGGATACGCAGTATTTT
NA TRBJ2-1 TRBD2 TRBV29-1 CSVTPTSNNEQFF TGCAGCGTTACACCGACTAGCAACAATGAGCAGTTCTTC
NA TRBJ1-2 NA TRBV5-6 CASSFLNREGYTF TGTGCCAGCAGCTTTCTGAACAGGGAAGGCTACACCTTC
NA TRBJ1-2 NA TRBV28 CASSLLLGGYGYTF TGTGCCAGCAGTTTATTATTGGGGGGTTATGGCTACACCTTC
NA TRBJ2-5 TRBD1 TRBV2 CASKEGAHQETQYF TGTGCCAGCAAAGAGGGGGCGCACCAGGAGACCCAGTACTTC
few TRBJ1-3 NA TRBV18 CASSLGQLSGNTIYF TGTGCCAGCTCTCTCGGACAGCTCTCTGGAAACACCATATATTTT
NA TRBJ1-2 NA TRBV12-3/TRBV12-4 CASSFDRSYGYTF TGTGCCAGCAGTTTTGACAGGAGCTATGGCTACACCTTC
NA TRBJ1-5 NA TRBV3-1/TRBV3-2 CASSQDRVQPQHF TGTGCCAGCAGCCAAGATCGGGTCCAGCCCCAGCATTTT
NA TRBJ2-4 NA TRBV19 CASSPLGDSKNIQYF TGTGCCAGTAGTCCCCTCGGGGACTCAAAAAACATTCAGTACTTC
NA TRBJ2-6 NA TRBV5-1 CASSQGLSSGANVLTF TGCGCCAGCAGTCAGGGGTTGAGCTCTGGGGCCAACGTCCTGACTTTC
NA TRBJ1-3 NA TRBV6-5 CASSYSQVRSGNTIYF TGTGCCAGCAGTTACTCGCAGGTCCGCTCTGGAAACACCATATATTTT
NA TRBJ1-5 TRBD1 TRBV4-1 CASSQDAGTGVNQPQHF TGCGCCAGCAGCCAAGACGCCGGGACAGGGGTAAATCAGCCCCAGCATTTT
NA TRBJ2-7 TRBD2 TRBV10-3 CAISEVAGAYEQYF TGTGCCATCAGTGAGGTAGCGGGAGCCTACGAGCAGTACTTC
few TRBJ2-3 TRBD2 TRBV7-3 CASSLAGGSTDTQYF TGTGCCAGCAGTCTAGCGGGAGGGAGCACAGATACGCAGTATTTT